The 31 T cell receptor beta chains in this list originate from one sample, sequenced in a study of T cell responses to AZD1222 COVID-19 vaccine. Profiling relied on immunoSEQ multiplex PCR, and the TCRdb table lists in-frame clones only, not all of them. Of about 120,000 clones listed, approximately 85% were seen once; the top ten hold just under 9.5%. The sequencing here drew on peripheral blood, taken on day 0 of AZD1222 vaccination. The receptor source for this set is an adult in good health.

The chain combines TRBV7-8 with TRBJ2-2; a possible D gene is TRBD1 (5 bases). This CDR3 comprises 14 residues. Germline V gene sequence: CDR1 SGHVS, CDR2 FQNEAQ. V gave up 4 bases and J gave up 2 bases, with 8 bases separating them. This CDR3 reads CASSSDRNTGELFF. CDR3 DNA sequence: TGTGCCAGCAGCTCCGACAGAAACACCGGGGAGCTGTTTTTT.

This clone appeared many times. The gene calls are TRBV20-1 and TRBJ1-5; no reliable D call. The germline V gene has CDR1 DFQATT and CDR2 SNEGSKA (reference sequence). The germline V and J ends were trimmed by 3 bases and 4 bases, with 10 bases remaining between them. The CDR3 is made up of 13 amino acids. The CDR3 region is CSASWRPNQPQHF. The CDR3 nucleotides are TGCAGTGCTAGTTGGAGGCCGAATCAGCCCCAGCATTTT.

The CDR3 nucleotides read TGTGCCACCAGCAGGGACCAGGATATCACTGAAGCTTTCTTT. Protein product: CATSRDQDITEAFF. The gene calls are TRBV15 and TRBJ1-1; D is ambiguous. CDR1 LNHNV and CDR2 YYDKDF come from the germline V gene (reference sequence). V lost 3 bases and J lost 4, with 12 bases in between. This CDR3 comprises 14 residues.

Here the CDR3 reads CASSYSEGPYEQYF. CDR3 nucleotide sequence: TGTGCCAGCAGTTACTCCGAGGGACCCTACGAGCAGTACTTC. The genes are TRBV6-6 and TRBJ2-7, with D possibly called TRBD1 or TRBD2 (5 bases each). Germline V CDR1 and CDR2: MNHNY, SVGAGI (reference sequence). Trimming left V 0 bases short and J 2 bases short, with 8 bases between. The CDR3 extends over 14 amino acids.

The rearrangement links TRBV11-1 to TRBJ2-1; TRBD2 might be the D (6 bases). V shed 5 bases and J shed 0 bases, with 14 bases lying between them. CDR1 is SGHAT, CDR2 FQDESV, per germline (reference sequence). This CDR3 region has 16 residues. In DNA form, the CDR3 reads TGTGCCAGCAGCCTCGGGGACTTAAACTCCTACAATGAGCAGTTCTTC. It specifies CASSLGDLNSYNEQFF.

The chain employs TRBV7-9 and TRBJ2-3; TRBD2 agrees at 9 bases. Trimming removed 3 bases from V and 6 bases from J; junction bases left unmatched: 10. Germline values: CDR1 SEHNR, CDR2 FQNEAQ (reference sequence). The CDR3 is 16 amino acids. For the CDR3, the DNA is TGTGCCAGCAGCTTGCCCAGCGGGAGGAGTATCGATACGCAGTATTTT. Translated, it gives CASSLPSGRSIDTQYF.

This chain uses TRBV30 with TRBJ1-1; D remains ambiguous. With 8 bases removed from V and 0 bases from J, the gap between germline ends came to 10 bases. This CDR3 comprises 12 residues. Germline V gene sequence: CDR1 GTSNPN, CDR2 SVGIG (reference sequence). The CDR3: CAGNVVNTEAFF. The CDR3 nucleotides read TGTGCCGGCAATGTGGTGAACACTGAAGCTTTCTTT.

This CDR3 is CASSRDREETQYF. CDR3 DNA sequence: TGTGCCAGCAGCAGGGACAGGGAAGAGACCCAGTACTTC. The rearrangement links TRBV7-3 to TRBJ2-5, with TRBD1 matching 9 bases. CDR1 and CDR2 (germline): SGHTA, FQGTGA. With V trimmed by 5 bases and J by 3 bases, 1 base remained unmatched. The CDR3 is 13 residues long.

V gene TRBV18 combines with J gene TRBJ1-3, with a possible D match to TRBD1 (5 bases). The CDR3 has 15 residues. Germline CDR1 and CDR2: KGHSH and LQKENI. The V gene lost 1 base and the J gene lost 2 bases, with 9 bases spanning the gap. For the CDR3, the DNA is TGTGCCAGCTCACCACGAGGGACGCCTGGAAACACCATATATTTT. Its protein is CASSPRGTPGNTIYF. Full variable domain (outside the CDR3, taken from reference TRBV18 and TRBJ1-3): NAGVMQNPRHLVRRRGQEARLRCSPMKGHSHVYWYRQLPEEGLKFMVYLQKENIIDESGMPKERFSAEFPKEGPSILRIQQVVRGDSAAYFCASSPRGTPGNTIYFGEGSWLTVV.

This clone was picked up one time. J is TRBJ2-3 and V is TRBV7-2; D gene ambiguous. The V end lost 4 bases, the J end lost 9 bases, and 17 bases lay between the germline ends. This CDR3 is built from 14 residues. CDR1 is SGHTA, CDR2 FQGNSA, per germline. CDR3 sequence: CASSSRDGDKTQYF. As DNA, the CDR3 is TGTGCCAGCAGCTCGAGAGACGGAGATAAGACGCAGTATTTT.

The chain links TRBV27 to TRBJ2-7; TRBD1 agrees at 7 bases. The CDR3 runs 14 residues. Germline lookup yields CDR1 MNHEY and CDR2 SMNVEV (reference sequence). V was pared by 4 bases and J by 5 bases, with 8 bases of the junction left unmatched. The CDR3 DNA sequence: TGTGCCAGCAGTTCCCAGGGGGACATTAACGAGCAGTACTTC. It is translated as CASSSQGDINEQYF.

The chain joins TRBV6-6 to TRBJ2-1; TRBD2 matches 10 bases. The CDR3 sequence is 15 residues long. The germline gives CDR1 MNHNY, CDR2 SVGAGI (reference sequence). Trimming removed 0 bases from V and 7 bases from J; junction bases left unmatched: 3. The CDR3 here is CASSYSASGGNEQFF. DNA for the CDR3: TGTGCCAGCAGTTACTCGGCTAGCGGGGGTAATGAGCAGTTCTTC.

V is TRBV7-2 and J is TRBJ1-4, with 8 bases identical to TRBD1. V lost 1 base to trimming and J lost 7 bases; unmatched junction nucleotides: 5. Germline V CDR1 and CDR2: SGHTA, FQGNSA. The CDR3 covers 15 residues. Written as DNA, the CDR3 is TGTGCCAGCAGCTTAGGGCAGGGGGCGGGTGAAAAACTGTTTTTT. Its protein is CASSLGQGAGEKLFF.

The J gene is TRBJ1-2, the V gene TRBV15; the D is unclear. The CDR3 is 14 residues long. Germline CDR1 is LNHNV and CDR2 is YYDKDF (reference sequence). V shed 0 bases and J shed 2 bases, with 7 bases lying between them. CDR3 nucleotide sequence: TGTGCCACCAGCAGAGAAGTAGGAAACTATGGCTACACCTTC. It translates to CATSREVGNYGYTF.

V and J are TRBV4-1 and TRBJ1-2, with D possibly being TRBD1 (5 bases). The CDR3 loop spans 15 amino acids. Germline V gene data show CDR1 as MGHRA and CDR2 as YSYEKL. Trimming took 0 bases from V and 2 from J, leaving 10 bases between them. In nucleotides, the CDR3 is TGCGCCAGCAGCCAAGATCCGGCAGGGAACTATGGCTACACCTTC. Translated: CASSQDPAGNYGYTF.

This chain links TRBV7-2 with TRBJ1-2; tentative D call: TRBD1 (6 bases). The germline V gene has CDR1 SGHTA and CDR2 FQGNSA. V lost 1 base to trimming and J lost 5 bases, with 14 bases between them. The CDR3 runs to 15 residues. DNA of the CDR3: TGTGCCAGCAGCTTAGTTAGTGCAGGGGAGTATGGCTACACCTTC. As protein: CASSLVSAGEYGYTF.

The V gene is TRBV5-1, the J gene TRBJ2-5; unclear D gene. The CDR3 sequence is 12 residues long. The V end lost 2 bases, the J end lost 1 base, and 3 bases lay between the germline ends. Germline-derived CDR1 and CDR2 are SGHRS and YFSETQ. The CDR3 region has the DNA TGCGCCAGCAGCTTTACCCAAGAGACCCAGTACTTC. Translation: CASSFTQETQYF.

CDR3 residues: CASSLAQGLGEAFF. DNA of the CDR3: TGTGCCAGCAGCTTAGCACAGGGCCTGGGTGAAGCTTTCTTT. The chain is built from TRBV7-9 and TRBJ1-1; perhaps TRBD1 as D (6 bases). With 0 bases removed from V and 7 bases from J, the gap between germline ends came to 12 bases. Germline CDR1 SEHNR, CDR2 FQNEAQ (reference sequence). The CDR3 consists of 14 residues.

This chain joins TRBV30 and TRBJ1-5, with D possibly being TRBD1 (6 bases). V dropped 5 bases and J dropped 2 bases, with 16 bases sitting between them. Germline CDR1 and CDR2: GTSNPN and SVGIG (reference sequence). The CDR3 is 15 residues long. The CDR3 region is CAWGAAGAGNQPQHF. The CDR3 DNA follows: TGTGCCTGGGGTGCGGCGGGGGCCGGCAATCAGCCCCAGCATTTT.

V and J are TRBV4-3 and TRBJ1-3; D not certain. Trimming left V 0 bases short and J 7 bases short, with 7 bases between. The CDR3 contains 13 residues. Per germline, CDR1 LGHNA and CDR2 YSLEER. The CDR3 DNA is TGCGCCAGCAGCCAAGATTTCCGGAACACCATATATTTT. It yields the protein CASSQDFRNTIYF.

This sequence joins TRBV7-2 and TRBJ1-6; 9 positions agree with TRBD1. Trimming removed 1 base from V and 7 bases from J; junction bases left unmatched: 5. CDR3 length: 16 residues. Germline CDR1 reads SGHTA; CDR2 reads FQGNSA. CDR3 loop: CASSLVSGQGNSPLHF. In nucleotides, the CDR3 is TGTGCCAGCAGCTTAGTTTCGGGACAGGGAAATTCACCCCTCCACTTT. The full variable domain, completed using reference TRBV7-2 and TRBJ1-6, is GAGVSQSPSNKVTEKGKDVELRCDPISGHTALYWYRQSLGQGLEFLIYFQGNSAPDKSGLPSDRFSAERTGGSVSTLTIQRTQQEDSAVYLCASSLVSGQGNSPLHFGNGTRLTVT.

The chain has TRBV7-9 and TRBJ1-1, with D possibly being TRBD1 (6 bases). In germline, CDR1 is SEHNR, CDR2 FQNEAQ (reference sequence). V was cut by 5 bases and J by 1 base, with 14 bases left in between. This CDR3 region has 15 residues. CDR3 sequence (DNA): TGTGCCAGCAGCGAAACGGGACAAAAGAACACTGAAGCTTTCTTT. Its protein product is CASSETGQKNTEAFF.

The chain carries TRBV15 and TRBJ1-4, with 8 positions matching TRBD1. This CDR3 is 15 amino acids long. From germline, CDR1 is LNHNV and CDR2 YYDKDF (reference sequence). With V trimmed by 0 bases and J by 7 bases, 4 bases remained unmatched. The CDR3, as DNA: TGTGCCACCAGCAGAGACAGGGGGCACATTGAAAAACTGTTTTTT. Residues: CATSRDRGHIEKLFF.

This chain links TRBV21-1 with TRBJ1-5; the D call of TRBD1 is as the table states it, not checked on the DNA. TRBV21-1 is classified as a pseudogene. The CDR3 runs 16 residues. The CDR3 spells CASSNRDRPSNQPQHF. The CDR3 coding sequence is TGTGCCAGCAGTAATCGGGACAGGCCAAGCAATCAGCCCCAGCATTTT.

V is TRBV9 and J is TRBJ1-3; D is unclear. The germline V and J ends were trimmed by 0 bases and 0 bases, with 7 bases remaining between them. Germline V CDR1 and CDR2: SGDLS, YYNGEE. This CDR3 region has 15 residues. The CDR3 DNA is TGTGCCAGCAGCGTAGAACTGAACTCTGGAAACACCATATATTTT. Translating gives CASSVELNSGNTIYF.

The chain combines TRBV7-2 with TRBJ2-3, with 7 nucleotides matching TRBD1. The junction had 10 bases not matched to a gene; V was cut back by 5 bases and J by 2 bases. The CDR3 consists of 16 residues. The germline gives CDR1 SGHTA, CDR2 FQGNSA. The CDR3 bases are TGTGCCAGCAGCGACGCAAGGGGGCGGCTCACAGATACGCAGTATTTT. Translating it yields CASSDARGRLTDTQYF. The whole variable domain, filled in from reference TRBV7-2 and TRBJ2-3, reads GAGVSQSPSNKVTEKGKDVELRCDPISGHTALYWYRQSLGQGLEFLIYFQGNSAPDKSGLPSDRFSAERTGGSVSTLTIQRTQQEDSAVYLCASSDARGRLTDTQYFGPGTRLTVL.

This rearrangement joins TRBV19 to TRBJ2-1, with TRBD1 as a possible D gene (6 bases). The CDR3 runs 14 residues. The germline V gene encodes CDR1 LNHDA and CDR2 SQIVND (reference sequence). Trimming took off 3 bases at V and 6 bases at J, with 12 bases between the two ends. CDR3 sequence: CASSIGQTGNEQFF. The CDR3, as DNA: TGTGCCAGTAGTATTGGGCAGACAGGCAATGAGCAGTTCTTC.

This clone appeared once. This CDR3 reads CASSYSQDQPYEQYF. CDR3 sequence (DNA): TGTGCCAGCAGTTACTCACAGGATCAACCCTACGAGCAGTACTTC. This chain joins TRBV6-5 and TRBJ2-7, with D tentatively TRBD1 (5 bases). CDR1 is MNHEY and CDR2 is SVGAGI in the germline V gene. This CDR3 contains 15 residues. V was cut by 0 bases and J by 2 bases, with 11 bases left in between.

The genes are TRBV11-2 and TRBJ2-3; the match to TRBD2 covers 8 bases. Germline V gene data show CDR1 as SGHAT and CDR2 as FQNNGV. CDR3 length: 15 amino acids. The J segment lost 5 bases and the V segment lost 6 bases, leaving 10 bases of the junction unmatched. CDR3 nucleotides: TGTGCCAGCAGGGATCGGGGGGGCAAAGAAGATACGCAGTATTTT. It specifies CASRDRGGKEDTQYF. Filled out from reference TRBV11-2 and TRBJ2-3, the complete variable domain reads EAGVAQSPRYKIIEKRQSVAFWCNPISGHATLYWYQQILGQGPKLLIQFQNNGVVDDSQLPKDRFSAERLKGVDSTLKIQPAKLEDSAVYLCASRDRGGKEDTQYFGPGTRLTVL.

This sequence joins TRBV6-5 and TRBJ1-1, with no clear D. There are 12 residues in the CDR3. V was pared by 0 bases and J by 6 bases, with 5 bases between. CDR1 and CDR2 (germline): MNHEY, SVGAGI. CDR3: CASSYSGAEAFF. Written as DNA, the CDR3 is TGTGCCAGCAGTTACTCGGGAGCTGAAGCTTTCTTT.

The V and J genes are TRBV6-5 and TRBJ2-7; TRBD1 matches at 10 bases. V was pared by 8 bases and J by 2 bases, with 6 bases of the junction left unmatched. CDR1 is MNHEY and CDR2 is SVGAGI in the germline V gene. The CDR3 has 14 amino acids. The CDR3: CASGVGQGTYEQYF. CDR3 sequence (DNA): TGTGCCAGCGGGGTGGGACAGGGGACCTACGAGCAGTACTTC.